A selection of T cell receptor beta chains follows, all from one sample in a study of T cells in Graves' hyperthyroidism and ophthalmopathy. TCRdb reprocessed the multiplex PCR reads via MiXCR and lists one record per CDR3 protein. The table lists 250,000 or so distinct CDR3 sequences, more than 14% of them singletons, with roughly 13% in the top ten. Source material: blood. The receptors here all came from a woman aged 40 to 50 with Graves' hyperthyroidism that later progressed to Graves' ophthalmopathy. The CDR3 runs from the conserved cysteine through the conserved F or W. The D gene is left open where the match is weak. The listing skips clone size in some rows; elsewhere it reads once, few, many or a size class.

j_gene,abundance,v_gene,d_gene,CDR3aa,CDR3nt
TRBJ1-4,NA,TRBV4-1,NA,CASSQAGTLREKLFF,TGCGCCAGCAGCCAAGCCGGGACACTGCGCGAAAAACTGTTTTTT
TRBJ2-7,many,TRBV5-1,NA,CASSLDASSGSNYEQYF,TGCGCCAGCAGCTTGGATGCCTCCAGCGGTTCCAACTACGAGCAGTACTTC
TRBJ2-3,many,TRBV7-3,TRBD2,CASSLQAGVTYTDTQYF,TGTGCCAGCAGCTTACAAGCGGGAGTGACATACACAGATACGCAGTATTTT
TRBJ2-3,many,TRBV28,TRBD2,CASSFLAGFAGDTQYF,TGTGCCAGCAGTTTTCTAGCGGGATTTGCGGGAGATACGCAGTATTTT
TRBJ2-1,many,TRBV27,TRBD2,CASSRRTSENSQFF,TGTGCCAGCAGCAGGAGGACTAGCGAGAACTCGCAGTTCTTC
TRBJ2-7,many,TRBV6-1,NA,CASSVLQGSYEQYF,TGTGCCAGCAGTGTCTTACAGGGCTCCTACGAGCAGTACTTC
TRBJ2-5,many,TRBV11-2,NA,CAIGAPPETQYF,TGTGCCATCGGGGCCCCGCCGGAGACCCAGTACTTC
TRBJ1-2,many,TRBV10-3,NA,CAITPTEANYGYTF,TGTGCCATCACCCCGACAGAAGCTAACTATGGCTACACCTTC
TRBJ2-1,many,TRBV6-1,TRBD1,CASSPDRGHNNEQFF,TGTGCCAGCAGTCCGGACAGGGGACATAACAATGAGCAGTTCTTC
TRBJ2-2,few,TRBV29-1,TRBD2,CSARTRSYTGELFF,TGCAGCGCCCGGACTAGGAGTTACACCGGGGAGCTGTTTTTT
TRBJ2-7,NA,TRBV7-2,TRBD2,CASRAGRPYEQYF,TGTGCCAGCAGAGCGGGACGACCCTACGAGCAGTACTTC
TRBJ2-2,many,TRBV5-4,TRBD2,CASSSRLAGNTGELFF,TGTGCCAGCAGCTCGAGACTAGCGGGAAACACCGGGGAGCTGTTTTTT
TRBJ2-7,many,TRBV5-1,NA,CASSTSGWEQYF,TGCGCCAGCAGCACCTCAGGTTGGGAGCAGTACTTC
TRBJ2-5,many,TRBV4-1,NA,CASSQDGGSHQYF,TGCGCCAGCAGCCAAGATGGAGGGAGCCACCAGTACTTC